This entry lists 5 T cell receptor beta chains sequenced from one sample in a study of shared clonotypes between healthy human individuals. This table comes from immunoSEQ multiplex PCR, and its TCRdb copy is limited to in-frame clones, with some not included. The sample gives some 450,000 clones, around 77% of which show up once; around 11% is in the top ten. The sequenced sample was PBMCs. Receptor source: a woman aged 40-49 years in good health. Some clones in this sample may be carry-over from other donors' samples.

This clone was recorded many times. This chain connects TRBV9 to TRBJ2-5, with 13 positions matching TRBD2. Germline values: CDR1 SGDLS, CDR2 YYNGEE. Germline trimming cut 4 bases from V and 5 bases from J; bases unmatched to any gene: 8. CDR3 length: 16 amino acids. In DNA form, the CDR3 reads TGTGCCAGCAGCCCCGGACTAGCGGGAGTTGGGGAGACCCAGTACTTC. It codes for CASSPGLAGVGETQYF.

The chain links TRBV29-1 to TRBJ1-1, with D unresolved. Trimming cost V 4 bases and J 5 bases, with 14 bases left between them. The CDR3 spans 13 residues. From germline, CDR1 is SQVTM and CDR2 ANQGSEA. The CDR3 is CSVARTVGTEAFF. The CDR3 DNA follows: TGCAGCGTTGCCAGGACGGTTGGTACTGAAGCTTTCTTT.

This chain joins TRBV11-2 and TRBJ2-7, with D maybe TRBD2 (5 bases). The CDR3 loop spans 15 amino acids. Germline CDR1 is SGHAT and CDR2 is FQNNGV. V was cut by 3 bases and J by 7 bases, with 19 bases left in between. The CDR3 region is CASSLGARTQVEQYF. DNA for the CDR3: TGTGCCAGCAGCTTGGGAGCCAGGACCCAAGTGGAGCAGTACTTC.

J is TRBJ2-7 and V is TRBV5-8; maybe TRBD2 (5 bases). CDR1 SGHTS and CDR2 YDEGEE come from the germline V gene. This CDR3 has 15 amino acids. V dropped 2 bases and J dropped 0 bases, with 12 bases sitting between them. The CDR3 region has the DNA TGTGCCAGCAGCTTTGAGGGCCCCAGCTCCTACGAGCAGTACTTC. It translates to CASSFEGPSSYEQYF.

The V and J genes are TRBV28 and TRBJ1-4; no clear D gene. Trimming cost V 6 bases and J 7 bases, with 12 bases left between them. The germline V gene encodes CDR1 MDHEN and CDR2 SYDVKM. CDR3 length: 13 amino acids. CDR3 bases: TGTGCCAGCAGGGTAGGACGGCTTGAAAAACTGTTTTTT. Its protein product is CASRVGRLEKLFF.